This paragraph reports one T cell receptor beta chain. Its antigen is as yet unknown. The sample is drawn from a study of cytomegalovirus exposure and HLA in healthy donors. Regarding the study as a whole: Cytomegalovirus status was reportedly diagnosed by the classifier with high specificity and sensitivity.

PCR amplification relied on 60 Vbeta primers (plus 13 Jbeta primers). Using immunoSEQ multiplex PCR, the repertoire was profiled, and TCRdb retains in-frame clones only, with some absent. The data hold some 77,000 clones, with 80% observed a single time. Unmatched junction bases numbered 3, after V lost 5 bases and J lost 2 bases. The CDR3 covers 14 residues. CDR1 and CDR2 from the germline V gene are SGHTA and FQGNSA. Sequencing used PBMCs. V and J are TRBV7-2 and TRBJ2-5; TRBD2 matches 9 bases. This clonotype was sampled from a man aged 45-65 years in good health and CMV-seropositive. The DNA for the CDR3 is TGTGCCAGCAGCCATAGCGGGGGACAAGAGACCCAGTACTTC. Translation gives CASSHSGGQETQYF.